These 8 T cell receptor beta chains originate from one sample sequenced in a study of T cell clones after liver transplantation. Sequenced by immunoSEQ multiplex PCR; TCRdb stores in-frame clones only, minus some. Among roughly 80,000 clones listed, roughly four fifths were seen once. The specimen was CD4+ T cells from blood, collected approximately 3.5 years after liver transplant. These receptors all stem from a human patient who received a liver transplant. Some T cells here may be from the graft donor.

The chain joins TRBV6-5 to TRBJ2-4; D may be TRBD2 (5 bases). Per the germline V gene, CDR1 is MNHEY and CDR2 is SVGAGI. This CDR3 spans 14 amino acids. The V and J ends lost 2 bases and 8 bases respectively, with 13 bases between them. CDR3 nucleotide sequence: TGTGCCAGCAGTTACAGGCCCGGAGGAGACATTCAGTACTTC. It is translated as CASSYRPGGDIQYF.

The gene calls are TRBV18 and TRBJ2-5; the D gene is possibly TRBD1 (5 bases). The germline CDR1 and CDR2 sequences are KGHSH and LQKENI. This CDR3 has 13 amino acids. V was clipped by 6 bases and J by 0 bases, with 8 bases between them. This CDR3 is CASSQGNQETQYF. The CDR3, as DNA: TGTGCCAGCTCCCAGGGAAACCAAGAGACCCAGTACTTC.

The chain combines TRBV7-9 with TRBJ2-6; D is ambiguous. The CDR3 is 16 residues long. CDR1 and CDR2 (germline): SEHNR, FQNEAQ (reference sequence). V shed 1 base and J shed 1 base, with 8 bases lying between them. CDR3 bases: TGTGCCAGCAGCTTAGGCTTGCCATCTGGGGCCAACGTCCTGACTTTC. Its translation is CASSLGLPSGANVLTF.

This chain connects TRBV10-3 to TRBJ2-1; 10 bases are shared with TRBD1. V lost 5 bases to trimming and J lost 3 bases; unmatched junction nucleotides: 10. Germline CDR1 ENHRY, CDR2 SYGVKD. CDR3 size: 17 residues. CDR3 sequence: CAISSSPGQGNYNEQFF. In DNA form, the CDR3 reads TGTGCCATCAGTAGCTCGCCGGGACAGGGGAACTACAATGAGCAGTTCTTC.

CDR3 nucleotide sequence: TGTGCCAGCAGCTTAGTCCAGTCTAGCACAGATACGCAGTATTTT. Its protein is CASSLVQSSTDTQYF. This chain links TRBV7-9 with TRBJ2-3; D is uncertain. Trimming removed 1 base at V and 0 bases at J, with 8 bases between. This CDR3 has 15 residues. Germline CDR1 is SEHNR and CDR2 is FQNEAQ (reference sequence).

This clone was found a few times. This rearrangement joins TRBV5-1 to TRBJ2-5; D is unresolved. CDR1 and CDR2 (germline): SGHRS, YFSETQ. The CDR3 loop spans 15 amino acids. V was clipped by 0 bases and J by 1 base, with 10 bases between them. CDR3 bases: TGCGCCAGCAGCTTGGAACCAGTGTCCCAAGAGACCCAGTACTTC. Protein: CASSLEPVSQETQYF.

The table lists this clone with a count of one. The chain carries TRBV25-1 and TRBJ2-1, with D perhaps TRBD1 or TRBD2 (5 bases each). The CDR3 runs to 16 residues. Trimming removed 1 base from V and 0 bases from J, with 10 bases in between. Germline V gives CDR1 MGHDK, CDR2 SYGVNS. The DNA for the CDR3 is TGTGCCAGCAGTGAATGGTCAGGGAGCTCCTACAATGAGCAGTTCTTC. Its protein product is CASSEWSGSSYNEQFF.

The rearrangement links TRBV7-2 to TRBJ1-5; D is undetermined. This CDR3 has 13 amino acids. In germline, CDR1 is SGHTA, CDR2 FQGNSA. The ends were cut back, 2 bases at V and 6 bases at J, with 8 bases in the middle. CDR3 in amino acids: CASSLILSQPQHF. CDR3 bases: TGTGCCAGCAGCTTAATATTATCTCAGCCCCAGCATTTT.